Listed below are T cell receptor beta chains from one sample, sequenced in a study of cytomegalovirus exposure and HLA in healthy donors. TCRdb keeps only in-frame clones here, not all; method: immunoSEQ multiplex PCR. This sample carries about 59,000 clones, 65% to 90% of them seen once, and the ten largest clones take more than 1.5%. Sequencing was carried out using PBMCs. The receptors derive from a human donor in good health. Both conserved end residues are part of each CDR3. The D gene is left open where the match is weak. The size entry is marked missing in some rows and otherwise reads once, few, many or a size class.

>few|TRBV29-1|TRBD2|TRBJ2-1
TGCAGCGTCGGACTAGCGGGTTTCGGCAATGAGCAGTTCTTC
CSVGLAGFGNEQFF
>-|TRBV7-6|-|TRBJ1-2
TGTGCCAGCAGCAACAGCCGGGGTTTCGACTATGGCTACACCTTC
CASSNSRGFDYGYTF
>-|TRBV5-1|TRBD2|TRBJ2-3
TGCGCCAGCAAAACACTAGCGGCTACAGATACGCAGTATTTT
CASKTLAATDTQYF
>-|TRBV4-3|-|TRBJ2-2
TGCGCCAGCAGCTCAAGGCGGGACTTAACGAACACCGGGGAGCTGTTTTTT
CASSSRRDLTNTGELFF
>-|TRBV19|TRBD2|TRBJ2-7
TGTGCCAGTAGGGGCCACGGACTAGCGGGGTCCTACGAGCAGTACTTC
CASRGHGLAGSYEQYF
>-|TRBV19|TRBD2|TRBJ2-1
TGTGCCAGTAGTGACCGACTAGCGGGAGGAATTGGATCCTACAATGAGCAGTTCTTC
CASSDRLAGGIGSYNEQFF
>-|TRBV20-1|-|TRBJ2-1
TGCAGTGCTAGGTCAGGGCTTGAGCAGTTCTTC
CSARSGLEQFF
>-|TRBV30|-|TRBJ2-5
TGTGCCTGGAGCGTGGAGCAAGAGACCCAGTACTTC
CAWSVEQETQYF
>few|TRBV29-1|-|TRBJ1-4
TGCAGCTCAGAAGAGGATGAAAAACTGTTTTTT
CSSEEDEKLFF
>-|TRBV29-1|-|TRBJ2-7
TGCAGCGTTGAAATCCGGGTAAGTGGGTACGAGCAGTACTTC
CSVEIRVSGYEQYF
>-|TRBV6-4|-|TRBJ1-1
TGTGCCAGCAGCAGGGATAGGGACACTGAAGCTTTCTTT
CASSRDRDTEAFF
>-|TRBV6-1|TRBD1|TRBJ1-2
TGTGCCAGCAGCATCGGACAGGATTACTATGGCTACACCTTC
CASSIGQDYYGYTF
>-|TRBV7-9|-|TRBJ1-2
TGTGCCAGCAGCAAGGCGGGGGGTGAAAGGAACTATGGCTACACCTTC
CASSKAGGERNYGYTF
>-|TRBV4-3|-|TRBJ1-2
TGCGCCAGCAGCCAAGATCTATGGGTACAGAATATCGATGGCTACACCTTC
CASSQDLWVQNIDGYTF
>few|TRBV7-9|-|TRBJ1-6
TGTGCCAGCAGCTCCGGGCGGGGATCCTATAATTCACCCCTCCACTTT
CASSSGRGSYNSPLHF
>-|TRBV27|-|TRBJ2-7
TGTGCCAGCAGTTTATCGTGGGGAGACTACGAGCAGTACTTC
CASSLSWGDYEQYF
>few|TRBV10-2|TRBD2|TRBJ2-1
TGCGCCAGCAGTGAGGGTAGCGGGGGACCATGGGATGAGCAGTTCTTC
CASSEGSGGPWDEQFF
>once|TRBV7-8|TRBD2|TRBJ2-7
TGTGCCAGCAGCTCAAGGACTAGCGGGAGCTCCTACGAGCAGTACTTC
CASSSRTSGSSYEQYF
>-|TRBV6-6|-|TRBJ2-5
TGTGCCAGCGAGGGAGTATTAGGTCGCGGAGAGACCCAGTACTTC
CASEGVLGRGETQYF
>-|TRBV15|-|TRBJ2-2
TGTGCCACCAGCCTTTATTACACCGGGGAGCTGTTTTTT
CATSLYYTGELFF
>-|TRBV10-1|TRBD2|TRBJ2-7
TGCGCCAGCAGTGAGGCCGGGAGGGCCTACGAGCAGTACTTC
CASSEAGRAYEQYF
>-|TRBV27|TRBD2|TRBJ2-1
TGTGCCAGCACCCATTGGACTAGCCTCAAGTCCTCCTACAATGAGCAGTTCTTC
CASTHWTSLKSSYNEQFF
>once|TRBV10-3|-|TRBJ1-2
TGTGCCATCAGTGAGCGGGGGTCGGGTGCTGGCTACACCTTC
CAISERGSGAGYTF
>once|TRBV2|TRBD2|TRBJ2-2
TGTGCCAGCAAAGGACTAGCGGGGGGCACCGGGGAGCTGTTTTTT
CASKGLAGGTGELFF
>-|TRBV4-3|-|TRBJ2-1
TGCGCCAGCAGCCAAGAATCGGCAGCGGCAGGGGACATTGCGGACAATGAGCAGTTCTTC
CASSQESAAAGDIADNEQFF
>-|TRBV10-3|-|TRBJ1-2
TGTGCCATCAGTGAGGCCGCCGGGGGGCCGTTCCGAGCTAACTATGGCTACACCTTC
CAISEAAGGPFRANYGYTF
>-|TRBV10-3|TRBD1|TRBJ1-6
TGTGCCCTCGGGACAGGGGTGAATTCACCCCTCCACTTT
CALGTGVNSPLHF
>-|TRBV7-8|-|TRBJ1-2
TGTGCCAGCAGCTTATCCGGGGAGCTCGGCTACACCTTC
CASSLSGELGYTF
>-|TRBV27|-|TRBJ2-2
TGTGCCAGCAGTTTTTATAGGAACACCGGGGAGCTGTTTTTT
CASSFYRNTGELFF
>-|TRBV6-1|-|TRBJ2-1
TGTGCCAGCAGTGAACACTCCCACAATGAGCAGTTCTTC
CASSEHSHNEQFF
>-|TRBV4-2|-|TRBJ2-7
TGTGCCAGCAGCCCCCGGCCAATGACCGAGGCCTACGAGCAGTACTTC
CASSPRPMTEAYEQYF
>few|TRBV27|-|TRBJ1-4
TGTGCCAGCAGTTTTTCGGGGTTTGAAAAACTGTTTTTT
CASSFSGFEKLFF
>-|TRBV7-9|-|TRBJ1-2
TGTGCCAGCAGGCGGATCAGTTTCTACTATGGCTACACCTTC
CASRRISFYYGYTF
>-|TRBV18|TRBD2|TRBJ2-3
TGTGCCAGCTCACCAGGGACTAGCGGGGTCCCAGATACGCAGTATTTT
CASSPGTSGVPDTQYF
>-|TRBV6-1|TRBD1|TRBJ1-5
TGTGCCAGCGGGGGACAGGGACTTAATCAGCCCCAGCATTTT
CASGGQGLNQPQHF
>-|TRBV30|-|TRBJ1-2
TGTGCCTGGAGTGAGGGGATCTATGGCTACACCTTC
CAWSEGIYGYTF
>-|TRBV4-3|-|TRBJ2-7
TGCGCCAGCAGCCAAGGGGCGGGTTCGGAGTACGAGCAGTACTTC
CASSQGAGSEYEQYF
>-|TRBV7-9|-|TRBJ2-7
TGTTCCAGCAGCTTAGAAACTACGGCCTACGAGCAGTACTTC
CSSSLETTAYEQYF
>-|TRBV28|-|TRBJ2-3
TGTGCCAGCAGCCTGCTGCCGTCAGCGACTAGCACAGATACGCAGTATTTT
CASSLLPSATSTDTQYF
>-|TRBV4-3|-|TRBJ2-7
TGCGCCAGCAGCCTAGGGGGAAATAGAGCCTACGAGCAGTACTTC
CASSLGGNRAYEQYF
>-|TRBV7-2|TRBD1|TRBJ1-3
TGTGCCAGCAGCTTACAACAGGGGGCATACACCATATATTTT
CASSLQQGAYTIYF
>-|TRBV9|-|TRBJ1-4
TGTGCCAGCAGCGTTTCATCCGGGACAAGAGGCGAAAAACTGTTTTTT
CASSVSSGTRGEKLFF
>-|TRBV9|TRBD2|TRBJ2-3
TGTGCCAGCAGCGTAGGAGCGGGGGCGGATACGCAGTATTTT
CASSVGAGADTQYF
>-|TRBV4-3|TRBD1|TRBJ2-2
TGCGCCAGCAGCCAAGTTGAGGGGGCTCGGACCGGGGAGCTGTTTTTT
CASSQVEGARTGELFF
>once|TRBV5-1|TRBD2|TRBJ2-1
TGCGCCAGCAGCTTGTTCCTAGCGGCAGACAATGAGCAGTTCTTC
CASSLFLAADNEQFF
>-|TRBV29-1|-|TRBJ1-1
TGCAGCGTTGAAAGGAGGGGAGGGGACACTGAAGCTTTCTTT
CSVERRGGDTEAFF
>-|TRBV6-1|TRBD2|TRBJ2-1
TGTGCCAGCAGTGATGGACTAGCGGGGCTGGCGGGACACAATGAGCAGTTCTTC
CASSDGLAGLAGHNEQFF
>-|TRBV19|TRBD1|TRBJ1-5
TGTGCCAGTAGTATGCTCAGGGACAGATTTCAGCCCCAGCATTTT
CASSMLRDRFQPQHF
>-|TRBV25-1|-|TRBJ2-1
TGTGCCAGCAGTGCAGGGGTTCTAAATGAGCAGTTCTTC
CASSAGVLNEQFF
>-|TRBV30|TRBD2|TRBJ2-5
TGTGCCTGGAGTGTTTCGGGGGGAAGGGAGACCCAGTACTTC
CAWSVSGGRETQYF